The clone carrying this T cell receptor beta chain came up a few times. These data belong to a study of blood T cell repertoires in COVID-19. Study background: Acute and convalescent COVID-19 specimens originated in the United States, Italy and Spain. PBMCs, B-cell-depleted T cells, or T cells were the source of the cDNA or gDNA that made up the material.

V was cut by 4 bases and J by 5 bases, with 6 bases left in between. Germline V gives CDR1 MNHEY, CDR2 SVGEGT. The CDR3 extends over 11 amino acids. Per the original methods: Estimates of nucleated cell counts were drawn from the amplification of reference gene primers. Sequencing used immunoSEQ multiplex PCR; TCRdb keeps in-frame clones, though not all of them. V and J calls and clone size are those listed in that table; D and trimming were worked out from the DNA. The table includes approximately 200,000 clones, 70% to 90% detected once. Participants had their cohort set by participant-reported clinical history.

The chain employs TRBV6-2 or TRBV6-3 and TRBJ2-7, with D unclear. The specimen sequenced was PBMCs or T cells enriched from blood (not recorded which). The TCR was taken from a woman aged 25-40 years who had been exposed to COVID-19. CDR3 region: CASSFRNEQYF. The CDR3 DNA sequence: TGTGCCAGCAGTTTCAGAAACGAGCAGTACTTC.